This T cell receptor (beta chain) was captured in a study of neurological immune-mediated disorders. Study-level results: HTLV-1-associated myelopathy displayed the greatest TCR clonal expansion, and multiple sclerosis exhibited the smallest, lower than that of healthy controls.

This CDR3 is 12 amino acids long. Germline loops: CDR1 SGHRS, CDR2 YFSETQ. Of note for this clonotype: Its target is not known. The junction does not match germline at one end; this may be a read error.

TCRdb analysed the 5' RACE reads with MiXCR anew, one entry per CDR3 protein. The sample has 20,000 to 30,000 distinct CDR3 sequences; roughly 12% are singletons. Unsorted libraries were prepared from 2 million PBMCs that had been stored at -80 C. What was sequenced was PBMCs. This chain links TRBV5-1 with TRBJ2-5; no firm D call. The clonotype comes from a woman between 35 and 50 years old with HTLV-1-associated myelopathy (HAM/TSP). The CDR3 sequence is CVSSLVGQSQYF. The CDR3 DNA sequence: TGTGTCAGCAGCTTGGTAGGCCAGAGCCAGTACTTC.